This T cell receptor (beta chain) was profiled in a study of cytomegalovirus exposure and HLA in healthy donors. Study-wide points: Altogether, more than 150 TCR beta chains were recorded as cytomegalovirus-associated. Association with HLA alleles at 0.05 false discovery rate was found for around 15,000 TCR beta sequences in a later analysis.

PCR primers comprised 60 Vbeta and 13 Jbeta primers. Generated by immunoSEQ multiplex PCR, the TCRdb table keeps only in-frame clones and is missing some. The data hold 100,000 to 150,000 clones, with around 67% observed a single time. As for this clone: Its antigen is not known.

This CDR3 comprises 13 residues. The germline V and J ends were trimmed by 4 bases and 2 bases, with 8 bases remaining between them. Germline CDR1 is SQVTM and CDR2 is ANQGSEA. The material sequenced was PBMCs. The TCR comes from a man in his fifties or sixties in good health and CMV-seropositive. The chain links TRBV29-1 to TRBJ2-2; D not resolved. CDR3 protein: CSVVRQNTGELFF. The CDR3 nucleotides read TGCAGCGTTGTGCGCCAAAACACCGGGGAGCTGTTTTTT.